One sample yielded the 23 T cell receptor beta chains listed below, sequenced in a study of T-cell memory formation after mild COVID-19. MiXCR was run by TCRdb on the 5' RACE reads, yielding one entry per CDR3 protein. The table lists around 430,000 distinct CDR3 sequences, about 17% of them singletons, with about a fifth in the top ten. The sequenced sample was PBMCs or a T cell subset sorted from them (not recorded which). The receptors were sampled from a man between 18 and 35 years old who had mild COVID-19 (a few samples of this study predate the infection). Cell type and time point are not known.

This clonotype was picked up a small number of times. The chain is built from TRBV5-6 and TRBJ2-4; possibly TRBD1 for D (5 bases). V lost 1 base to trimming and J lost 8 bases, with 13 bases between them. CDR3 length: 14 residues. In germline, CDR1 is SGHDT, CDR2 YYEEEE. The CDR3 loop is CASSLKSGPDIQYF. In DNA form, the CDR3 reads TGTGCCAGCAGCTTGAAGTCAGGGCCGGACATTCAGTACTTC.

The chain couples TRBV6-2 or TRBV6-3 to TRBJ1-1, with a possible D match to TRBD1 (5 bases). CDR1 is MNHEY and CDR2 is SVGEGT in the germline V gene. Trimming stripped 2 bases from V and 0 bases from J, with 10 bases between. This CDR3 contains 15 residues. DNA for the CDR3: TGTGCCAGCAGTTACCGGGGGTCACTGAACACTGAAGCTTTCTTT. Residues: CASSYRGSLNTEAFF.

There are many counts of this clonotype. This chain links TRBV5-1 with TRBJ2-5; 7 bases fit TRBD2. The CDR3 covers 15 residues. The germline V gene has CDR1 SGHRS and CDR2 YFSETQ. Trimming at V came to 0 bases and at J to 3 bases, leaving 5 bases not matched to a gene. The CDR3 DNA reads TGCGCCAGCAGCTTGGAGGGTCTAGCGGAAGAGACCCAGTACTTC. The encoded protein is CASSLEGLAEETQYF.

The chain links TRBV4-1 to TRBJ2-1; 8 nucleotides line up with TRBD2. With 4 bases clipped from V and 8 bases from J, the junction kept 10 bases outside the gene matches. The CDR3 length is 15 residues. Germline V lookup: CDR1 MGHRA, CDR2 YSYEKL. DNA for the CDR3: TGCGCCAGCAGCCGGCGGGCGGGGGGAGTGGATGAGCAGTTCTTC. Translation: CASSRRAGGVDEQFF.

The J gene is TRBJ2-3, the V gene TRBV6-4; 14 bases agree with TRBD2. The CDR3 has 16 residues. CDR1 is MRHNA and CDR2 is SNTAGT in the germline V gene. The trim removed 6 bases at V and 4 bases at J, leaving 6 bases unmatched. This CDR3 is CASSTTSGGAADTQYF. In DNA form, the CDR3 reads TGTGCCAGCAGCACGACTAGCGGGGGGGCAGCAGATACGCAGTATTTT.

This clonotype was picked up many times. CDR3 in DNA: TGTGCCAGCAACAGGTACGGCAATCAGCCCCAGCATTTT. It encodes CASNRYGNQPQHF. The chain links TRBV28 to TRBJ1-5; tentatively, D is TRBD1 (5 bases). Per the germline V gene, CDR1 is MDHEN and CDR2 is SYDVKM. This CDR3 region has 13 residues. Trimming took 7 bases from V and 2 from J, leaving 9 bases between them.

The rearrangement joins TRBV9 to TRBJ2-5; TRBD1 matches 7 bases. Germline V gene data show CDR1 as SGDLS and CDR2 as YYNGEE. The trim removed 0 bases at V and 5 bases at J, leaving 10 bases unmatched. This CDR3 is 16 amino acids long. The DNA for the CDR3 is TGTGCCAGCAGCGTAGGGGCGACAGGGAAGGGGGAGACCCAGTACTTC. Protein sequence: CASSVGATGKGETQYF.

This chain uses TRBV20-1 with TRBJ2-5; D tentatively reads TRBD1 or TRBD2 (7 bases each). V lost 6 bases and J 5 bases, leaving 25 bases between the germline ends. Germline assignment: CDR1 DFQATT and CDR2 SNEGSKA (reference sequence). The CDR3 runs to 16 residues. CDR3 nucleotide sequence: TGCAGTGCCCGTCACCCAGGGGGGGCCCCCGGGGAGACCCAGTACTTC. Translated, it gives CSARHPGGAPGETQYF.

This clonotype has ten or more counts. The genes are TRBV7-2 and TRBJ2-3; 11 bases line up with TRBD2. Trimming took 6 bases from V and 1 from J; bases not matched to a gene: 0. Germline-derived CDR1 and CDR2 are SGHTA and FQGNSA. The CDR3 has 14 residues. CDR3 nucleotides: TGTGCCAGCAGACTAGCGGGGGGCACAGATACGCAGTATTTT. Translating it yields CASRLAGGTDTQYF.

J is TRBJ1-2 and V is TRBV20-1; TRBD1 matches at 8 bases. V lost 3 bases to trimming and J lost 3 bases; unmatched junction nucleotides: 0. CDR3 length: 12 amino acids. CDR1 is DFQATT and CDR2 is SNEGSKA in the germline V gene (reference sequence). The CDR3 reads CSARDRDYGYTF. The CDR3 nucleotides read TGCAGTGCTAGGGACAGGGACTATGGCTACACCTTC.

The chain uses TRBV6-5 and TRBJ1-2, with 9 bases lining up with TRBD1. V was clipped by 6 bases and J by 8 bases; unmatched bases: 7. There are 13 residues in the CDR3. Germline loops: CDR1 MNHEY, CDR2 SVGAGI. CDR3 residues: CASRKRDREGYTF. The CDR3 nucleotides read TGTGCCAGCAGAAAAAGGGACAGGGAAGGCTACACCTTC.

V and J are TRBV7-9 and TRBJ2-3; 11 bases line up with TRBD1. The CDR3 is 14 residues long. Germline trimming cut 8 bases from V and 5 bases from J; bases unmatched to any gene: 6. Germline loops: CDR1 SEHNR, CDR2 FQNEAQ (reference sequence). The CDR3 coding sequence is TGTGCCAGCGCCGGACAGGGGGCGATAGATACGCAGTATTTT. Residues: CASAGQGAIDTQYF.

The gene calls are TRBV6-7 and TRBJ2-5; D could derive from TRBD1 or TRBD2 (5 bases each). TRBV6-7 falls under the ORF class, with uncertain function. CDR3 length: 19 residues. V was clipped by 5 bases and J by 4 bases, with 29 bases between them. CDR3 in DNA: TGTGCCAGCAGTGGCTGGGACGGGATTAATAACCCATGCAGAGAGACCCAGTACTTC. Translation gives CASSGWDGINNPCRETQYF.

The chain carries TRBV4-3 and TRBJ2-2; 12 bases align to TRBD2. Germline V gene sequence: CDR1 LGHNA, CDR2 YSLEER. This CDR3 region has 19 residues. Losses at the gene ends were 2 bases for V and 6 bases for J; bases not matched to a gene: 13. The CDR3 DNA reads as TGCGCCAGCAGCCAATATCCTTCGACTAGCGGGGGAGGGGCCGGGGAGCTGTTTTTT. It encodes CASSQYPSTSGGGAGELFF.

This chain uses TRBV24-1 with TRBJ1-4, with no clear D. Germline assignment: CDR1 KGHDR and CDR2 SFDVKD. The CDR3 sequence is 13 residues long. V was trimmed by 4 bases and J by 7 bases, leaving 9 bases between them. The CDR3 DNA follows: TGTGCCACCAGTGACGGCCGAGTTGAAAAACTGTTTTTT. It codes for CATSDGRVEKLFF.

This clonotype was detected only a few times. The V call is TRBV7-9, the J call TRBJ2-4; D perhaps matches TRBD1 (6 bases). CDR3 length equals 15 residues. The V end lost 1 base, the J end lost 3 bases, and 10 bases lay between the germline ends. Germline V CDR1 and CDR2: SEHNR, FQNEAQ (reference sequence). DNA for the CDR3: TGTGCCAGCAGCTTAGGGAGGACAGACAAAAACATTCAGTACTTC. It codes for CASSLGRTDKNIQYF.

The sample holds a few counts of this clonotype. The rearrangement uses TRBV5-1 and TRBJ1-2; 7 bases are a match to TRBD1. The V and J ends lost 0 bases and 6 bases, in that order; junction bases with no gene match: 14. Germline assignment: CDR1 SGHRS and CDR2 YFSETQ. CDR3 length equals 17 residues. As DNA, the CDR3 is TGCGCCAGCAGCTTGGGACCCCCCCAGACAGGGAGGGATGGCTACACCTTC. Residues: CASSLGPPQTGRDGYTF.

This chain connects TRBV4-3 to TRBJ2-3; TRBD2 matches 8 bases. Germline lookup yields CDR1 LGHNA and CDR2 YSLEER. The CDR3 covers 15 residues. J was trimmed by 5 bases and V by 4 bases; bases with no gene match: 8. The CDR3 protein is CASSLSGGGLDTQYF. CDR3 in DNA: TGCGCCAGCAGCCTCTCGGGGGGGGGCTTAGATACGCAGTATTTT.

This chain uses TRBV7-8 with TRBJ1-1, with no clear D. The germline gives CDR1 SGHVS, CDR2 FQNEAQ. Trimming left V 2 bases short and J 0 bases short, with 7 bases between. The CDR3 is 14 amino acids. The CDR3 coding sequence is TGTGCCAGCAGCTTAACTAATATGAACACTGAAGCTTTCTTT. Amino acid sequence: CASSLTNMNTEAFF.

The rearrangement links TRBV27 to TRBJ1-3, with 7 bases lining up with TRBD1. J lost 4 bases, V lost 6 bases, and 6 bases had no gene match. The CDR3 spans 14 residues. CDR1 and CDR2 from the germline V gene are MNHEY and SMNVEV (reference sequence). CDR3 nucleotide sequence: TGTGCCAGCAGGAGACAGGGATTCGGAAACACCATATATTTT. Translating it yields CASRRQGFGNTIYF.

This clonotype was seen ten or more times. The chain links TRBV5-1 to TRBJ2-7, with 7 bases that match TRBD1. CDR1 and CDR2 from the germline V gene are SGHRS and YFSETQ. The CDR3 runs to 15 residues. Unmatched junction bases numbered 7, after V lost 4 bases and J lost 0 bases. The CDR3 sequence: CASSAGTASSYEQYF. CDR3 sequence (DNA): TGCGCCAGCAGCGCCGGGACAGCGAGCTCCTACGAGCAGTACTTC.

The table lists this clonotype with a few counts. The chain uses TRBV20-1 and TRBJ1-5, with D tentatively TRBD1 (5 bases). CDR3 size: 16 residues. Trimming pared 5 bases from V and 0 bases from J, leaving 17 bases between. CDR1 is DFQATT, CDR2 SNEGSKA, per germline (reference sequence). Here the CDR3 DNA reads TGCAGTGCTCCCGAAGGGGTAGCGGCTAGCAATCAGCCCCAGCATTTT. Translation: CSAPEGVAASNQPQHF.

The chain has TRBV4-3 and TRBJ2-5; D remains ambiguous. The germline V and J ends were trimmed by 1 base and 3 bases, with 15 bases remaining between them. The CDR3 spans 16 residues. CDR1 and CDR2 (germline): LGHNA, YSLEER. CDR3: CASSQGPPEPKETQYF. The CDR3 DNA sequence: TGCGCCAGCAGCCAAGGTCCTCCGGAGCCCAAAGAGACCCAGTACTTC.